The rows below give T cell receptor beta chains drawn from one sample of a study of beta chain features in type 1 diabetes. Method: immunoSEQ multiplex PCR; TCRdb's copy keeps in-frame clones and lacks some. This table has around 97,000 clones, roughly 28% appearing once. The sample consisted of central memory CD4+ T cells from blood. These TCRs come from a woman under 30 with type 1 diabetes. Both conserved end residues are part of each CDR3. The D gene is left open where the match is weak. Size tells how often a clone was seen (once, few, many) or the class of an expanded clone, and some rows leave it out.

v_gene: TRBV2
j_gene: TRBJ2-1
d_gene: NA
abundance: once
CDR3aa: CASRWGANNEQFF
CDR3nt: TGTGCCAGCAGGTGGGGAGCTAACAATGAGCAGTTCTTC

v_gene: TRBV28
j_gene: TRBJ2-3
d_gene: TRBD2
abundance: few
CDR3aa: CASSGILAESTDTQYF
CDR3nt: TGTGCCAGCAGTGGGATCCTAGCGGAAAGCACAGATACGCAGTATTTT

v_gene: TRBV6-5
j_gene: TRBJ2-1
d_gene: TRBD1
abundance: few
CDR3aa: CASRRTGINNEQFF
CDR3nt: TGTGCCAGCAGGAGGACAGGGATTAACAATGAGCAGTTCTTC

v_gene: TRBV5-6
j_gene: TRBJ2-1
d_gene: TRBD2
abundance: few
CDR3aa: CASWERTSHREQFF
CDR3nt: TGTGCCAGCTGGGAACGGACTAGCCACCGGGAGCAGTTCTTC

v_gene: TRBV5-4
j_gene: TRBJ2-1
d_gene: NA
abundance: NA
CDR3aa: CASSPGRTDRSYNEQFF
CDR3nt: TGTGCCAGCAGCCCGGGACGGACAGACCGCTCCTACAATGAGCAGTTCTTC

v_gene: TRBV6-5
j_gene: TRBJ1-5
d_gene: TRBD1
abundance: NA
CDR3aa: CASRPGTESNQPQHF
CDR3nt: TGTGCCAGCAGACCTGGGACAGAGAGCAATCAGCCCCAGCATTTT

v_gene: TRBV9
j_gene: TRBJ2-1
d_gene: NA
abundance: NA
CDR3aa: CASSVGGAETYNEQFF
CDR3nt: TGTGCCAGCAGCGTAGGTGGGGCGGAGACCTACAATGAGCAGTTCTTC

v_gene: TRBV19
j_gene: TRBJ2-3
d_gene: TRBD2
abundance: NA
CDR3aa: CASSIGRLAWTDTQYF
CDR3nt: TGTGCCAGTAGTATAGGTCGACTAGCATGGACAGATACGCAGTATTTT

v_gene: TRBV18
j_gene: TRBJ1-1
d_gene: NA
abundance: NA
CDR3aa: CASSPSLLGANTEAFF
CDR3nt: TGTGCCAGCTCACCAAGTTTATTAGGGGCGAACACTGAAGCTTTCTTT

v_gene: TRBV9
j_gene: TRBJ2-1
d_gene: NA
abundance: NA
CDR3aa: CASSSGQTWDEQFF
CDR3nt: TGTGCCAGCAGCTCAGGACAAACCTGGGATGAGCAGTTCTTC

v_gene: TRBV7-8
j_gene: TRBJ2-3
d_gene: NA
abundance: NA
CDR3aa: CASSPLASSTDTQYF
CDR3nt: TGTGCCAGCAGCCCGCTAGCGTCTAGCACAGATACGCAGTATTTT

v_gene: TRBV28
j_gene: TRBJ2-7
d_gene: TRBD1
abundance: few
CDR3aa: CASLQGGSSYEQYF
CDR3nt: TGTGCCAGCTTACAGGGGGGAAGCTCCTACGAGCAGTACTTC

v_gene: TRBV9
j_gene: TRBJ1-2
d_gene: NA
abundance: NA
CDR3aa: CASSARGHPYGYTF
CDR3nt: TGTGCCAGCAGCGCCAGGGGTCATCCCTATGGCTACACCTTC

v_gene: TRBV5-1
j_gene: TRBJ2-5
d_gene: NA
abundance: NA
CDR3aa: CASRGVSSETQYF
CDR3nt: TGCGCCAGCAGAGGGGTATCGTCAGAGACCCAGTACTTC

v_gene: TRBV6-5
j_gene: TRBJ2-5
d_gene: TRBD1
abundance: NA
CDR3aa: CASSRETGTLETQYF
CDR3nt: TGTGCCAGCAGTAGAGAGACAGGGACGTTAGAGACCCAGTACTTC

v_gene: TRBV5-1
j_gene: TRBJ2-2
d_gene: NA
abundance: few
CDR3aa: CASSLGPGELFF
CDR3nt: TGCGCCAGCAGCTTGGGGCCCGGGGAGCTGTTTTTT

v_gene: TRBV4-1
j_gene: TRBJ1-5
d_gene: NA
abundance: few
CDR3aa: CASSQDPGGDQPQHF
CDR3nt: TGCGCCAGCAGCCAAGATCCCGGGGGGGATCAGCCCCAGCATTTT

v_gene: TRBV2
j_gene: TRBJ1-1
d_gene: TRBD1
abundance: NA
CDR3aa: CASSGRGGGFTEAFF
CDR3nt: TGTGCCAGCAGTGGAAGAGGGGGCGGGTTCACTGAAGCTTTCTTT

v_gene: TRBV18
j_gene: TRBJ2-5
d_gene: NA
abundance: NA
CDR3aa: CASSGGQETQYF
CDR3nt: TGTGCCAGCTCCGGCGGACAAGAGACCCAGTACTTC

v_gene: TRBV6-5
j_gene: TRBJ2-1
d_gene: TRBD1
abundance: NA
CDR3aa: CASSYSSGTDIEQFF
CDR3nt: TGTGCCAGCAGTTACTCCTCGGGGACAGACATTGAGCAGTTCTTC

v_gene: TRBV28
j_gene: TRBJ2-5
d_gene: TRBD2
abundance: few
CDR3aa: CASSSPGLAGEGIETQYF
CDR3nt: TGTGCCAGCAGTTCCCCGGGACTAGCGGGAGAGGGGATAGAGACCCAGTACTTC

v_gene: TRBV6-6
j_gene: TRBJ2-3
d_gene: NA
abundance: few
CDR3aa: CASSYLSGSTDTQYF
CDR3nt: TGTGCCAGCAGTTACCTAAGCGGCAGCACAGATACGCAGTATTTT

v_gene: TRBV25-1
j_gene: TRBJ2-2
d_gene: NA
abundance: few
CDR3aa: CASSKQGAQGTGELFF
CDR3nt: TGTGCCAGCAGTAAACAGGGAGCTCAGGGCACCGGGGAGCTGTTTTTT

v_gene: TRBV6-1
j_gene: TRBJ2-5
d_gene: TRBD1
abundance: few
CDR3aa: CASSARDRDAETQYF
CDR3nt: TGTGCCAGCAGTGCAAGGGACAGGGACGCAGAGACCCAGTACTTC

v_gene: TRBV30
j_gene: TRBJ1-1
d_gene: NA
abundance: few
CDR3aa: CAWSYRRNTEAFF
CDR3nt: TGTGCCTGGAGTTACCGCAGGAACACTGAAGCTTTCTTT

v_gene: TRBV6-6
j_gene: TRBJ1-1
d_gene: TRBD1
abundance: NA
CDR3aa: CAVLQGAPTEAFF
CDR3nt: TGTGCTGTTCTACAGGGGGCGCCCACTGAAGCTTTCTTT